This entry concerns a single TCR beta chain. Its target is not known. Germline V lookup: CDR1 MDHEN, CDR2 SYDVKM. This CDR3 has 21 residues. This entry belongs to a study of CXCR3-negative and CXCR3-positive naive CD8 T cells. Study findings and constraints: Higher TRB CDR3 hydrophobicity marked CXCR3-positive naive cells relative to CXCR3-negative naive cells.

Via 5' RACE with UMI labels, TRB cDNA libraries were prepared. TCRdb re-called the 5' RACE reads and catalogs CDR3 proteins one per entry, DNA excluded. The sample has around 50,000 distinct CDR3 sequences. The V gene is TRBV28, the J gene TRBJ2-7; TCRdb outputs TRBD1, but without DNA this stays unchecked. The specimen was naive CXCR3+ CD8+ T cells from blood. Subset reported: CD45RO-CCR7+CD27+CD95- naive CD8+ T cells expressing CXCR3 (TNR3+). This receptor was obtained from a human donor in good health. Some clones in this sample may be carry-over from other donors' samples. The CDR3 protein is CASSLASPFQTRTGGWYEQYF.